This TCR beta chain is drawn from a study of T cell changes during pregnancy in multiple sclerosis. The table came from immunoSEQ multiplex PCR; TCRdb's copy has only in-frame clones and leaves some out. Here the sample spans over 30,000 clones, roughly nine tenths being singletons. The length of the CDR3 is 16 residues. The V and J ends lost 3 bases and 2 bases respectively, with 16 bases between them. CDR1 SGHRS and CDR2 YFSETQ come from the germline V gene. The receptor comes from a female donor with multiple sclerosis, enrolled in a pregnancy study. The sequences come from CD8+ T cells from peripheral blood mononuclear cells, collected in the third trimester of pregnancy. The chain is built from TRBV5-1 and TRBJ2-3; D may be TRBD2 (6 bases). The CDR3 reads CASSYLQGLLTDTQYF. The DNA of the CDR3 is TGCGCCAGCAGCTACTTGCAGGGACTTCTCACAGATACGCAGTATTTT.